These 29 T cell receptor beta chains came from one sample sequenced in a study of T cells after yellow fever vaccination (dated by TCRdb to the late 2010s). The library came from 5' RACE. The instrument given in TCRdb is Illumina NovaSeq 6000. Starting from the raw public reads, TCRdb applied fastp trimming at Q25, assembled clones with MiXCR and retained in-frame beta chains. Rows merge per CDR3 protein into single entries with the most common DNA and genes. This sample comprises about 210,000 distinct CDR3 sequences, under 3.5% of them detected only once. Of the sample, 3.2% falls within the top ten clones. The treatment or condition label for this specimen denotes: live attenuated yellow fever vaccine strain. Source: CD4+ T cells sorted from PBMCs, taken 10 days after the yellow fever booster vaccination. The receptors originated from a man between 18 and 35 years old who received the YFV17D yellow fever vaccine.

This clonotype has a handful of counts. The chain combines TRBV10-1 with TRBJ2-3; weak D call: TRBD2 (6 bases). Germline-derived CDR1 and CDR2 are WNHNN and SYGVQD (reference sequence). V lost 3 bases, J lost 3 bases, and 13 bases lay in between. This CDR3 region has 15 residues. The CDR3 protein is CASSDGAAGTDTQYF. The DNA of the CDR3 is TGCGCCAGCAGTGACGGGGCCGCGGGGACAGATACGCAGTATTTT.

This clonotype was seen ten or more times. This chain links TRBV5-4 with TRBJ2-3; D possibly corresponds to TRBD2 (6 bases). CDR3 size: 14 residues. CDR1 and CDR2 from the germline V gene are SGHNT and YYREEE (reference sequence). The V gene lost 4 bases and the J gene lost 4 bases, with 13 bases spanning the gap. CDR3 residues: CASSGKEGSDTQYF. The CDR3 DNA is TGTGCCAGCAGCGGGAAGGAGGGCTCAGATACGCAGTATTTT.

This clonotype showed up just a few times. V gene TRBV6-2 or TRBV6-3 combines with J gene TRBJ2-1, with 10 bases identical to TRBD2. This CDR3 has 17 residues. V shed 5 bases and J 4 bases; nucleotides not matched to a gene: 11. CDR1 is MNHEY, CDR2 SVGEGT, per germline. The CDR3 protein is CASSHYLPSGGYNEQFF. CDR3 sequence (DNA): TGTGCCAGCAGTCACTACCTTCCTAGCGGGGGTTACAATGAGCAGTTCTTC.

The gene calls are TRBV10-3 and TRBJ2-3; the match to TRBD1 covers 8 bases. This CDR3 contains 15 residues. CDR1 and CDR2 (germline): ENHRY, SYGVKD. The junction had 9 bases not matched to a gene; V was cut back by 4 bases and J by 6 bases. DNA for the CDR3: TGTGCCATCAGTGGTCGACAGGGGATAAGCGATACGCAGTATTTT. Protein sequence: CAISGRQGISDTQYF.

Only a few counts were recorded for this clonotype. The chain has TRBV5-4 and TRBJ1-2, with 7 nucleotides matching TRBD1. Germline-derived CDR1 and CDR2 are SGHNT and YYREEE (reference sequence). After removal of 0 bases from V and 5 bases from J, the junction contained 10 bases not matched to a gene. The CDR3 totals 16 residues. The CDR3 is CASSLGRQGHRYGYTF. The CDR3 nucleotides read TGTGCCAGCAGCTTGGGACGACAGGGACACCGGTATGGCTACACCTTC.

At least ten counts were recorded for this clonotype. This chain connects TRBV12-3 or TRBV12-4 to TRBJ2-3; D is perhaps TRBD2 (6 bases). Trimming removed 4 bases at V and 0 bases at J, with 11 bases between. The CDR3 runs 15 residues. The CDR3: CASSWPGTSTDTQYF. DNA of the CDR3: TGTGCCAGCAGTTGGCCAGGGACTAGCACAGATACGCAGTATTTT.

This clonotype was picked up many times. CDR3 bases: TGTGCCACCAGCAGGATGATCCGTGATGGGGAGACCCAGTACTTC. It specifies CATSRMIRDGETQYF. V and J are TRBV15 and TRBJ2-5; the D is unclear. This CDR3 is built from 15 residues. The V gene's germline CDR1 is LNHNV and CDR2 YYDKDF (reference sequence). With 3 bases removed from V and 5 bases from J, the gap between germline ends came to 16 bases.

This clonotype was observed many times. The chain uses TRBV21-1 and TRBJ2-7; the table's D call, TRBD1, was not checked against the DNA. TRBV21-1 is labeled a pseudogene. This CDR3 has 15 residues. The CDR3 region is CASSKVRGLGYEQYV. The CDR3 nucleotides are TGTGCCAGCAGCAAAGTCCGGGGGCTCGGATACGAGCAGTACGTC.

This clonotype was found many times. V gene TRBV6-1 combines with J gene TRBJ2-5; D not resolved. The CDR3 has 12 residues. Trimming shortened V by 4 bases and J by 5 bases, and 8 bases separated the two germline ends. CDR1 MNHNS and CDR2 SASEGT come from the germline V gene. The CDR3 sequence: CASSGRFETQYF. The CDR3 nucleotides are TGTGCCAGCAGTGGTAGGTTCGAGACCCAGTACTTC.

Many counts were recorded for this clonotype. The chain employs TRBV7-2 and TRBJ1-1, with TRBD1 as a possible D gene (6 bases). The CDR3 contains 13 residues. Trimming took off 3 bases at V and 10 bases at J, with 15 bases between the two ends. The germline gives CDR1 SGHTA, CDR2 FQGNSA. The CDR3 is CASSLRGAQVAFF. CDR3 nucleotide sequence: TGTGCCAGCAGCTTGAGGGGGGCGCAGGTAGCTTTCTTT.

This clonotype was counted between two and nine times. The CDR3 DNA reads as TGCGCCAGCAGCCAAGGTGCAGGGGTTACGGGAAAACTGTTTTTT. Translated: CASSQGAGVTGKLFF. This chain joins TRBV4-1 and TRBJ1-4; D is possibly TRBD1 (6 bases). Trimming removed 1 base from V and 10 bases from J, with 16 bases in between. Germline assignment: CDR1 MGHRA and CDR2 YSYEKL. The CDR3 contains 15 residues.

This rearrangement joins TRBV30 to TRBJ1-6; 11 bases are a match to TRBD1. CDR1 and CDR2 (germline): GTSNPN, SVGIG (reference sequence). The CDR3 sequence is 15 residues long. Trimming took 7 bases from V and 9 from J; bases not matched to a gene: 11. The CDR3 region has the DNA TGTGCCTACCAGGAAGGGGGACAGGGGGTTTCACCCCTCCACTTT. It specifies CAYQEGGQGVSPLHF.

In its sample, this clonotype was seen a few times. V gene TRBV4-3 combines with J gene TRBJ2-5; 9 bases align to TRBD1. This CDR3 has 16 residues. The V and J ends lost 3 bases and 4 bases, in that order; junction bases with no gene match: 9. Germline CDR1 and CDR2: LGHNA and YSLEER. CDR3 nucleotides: TGCGCCAGCAGCCAGGATCACGGACAGGGGAGAGAGACCCAGTACTTC. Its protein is CASSQDHGQGRETQYF.

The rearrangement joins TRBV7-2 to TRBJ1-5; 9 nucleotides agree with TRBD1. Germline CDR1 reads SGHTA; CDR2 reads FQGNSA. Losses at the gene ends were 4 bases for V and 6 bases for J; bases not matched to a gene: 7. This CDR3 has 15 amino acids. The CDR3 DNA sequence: TGTGCCAGCAGCTCGGACAGGGGTTTGGTTCAGCCCCAGCATTTT. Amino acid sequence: CASSSDRGLVQPQHF.

CDR3 protein: CASSDLWGQGIFYNEQFF. CDR3 DNA: TGTGCCAGCAGTGATTTATGGGGACAGGGGATTTTTTACAATGAGCAGTTCTTC. The rearrangement uses TRBV2 and TRBJ2-1, with TRBD1 matching over 10 bases. Germline V gives CDR1 SNHLY, CDR2 FYNNEI. This CDR3 has 18 amino acids. Unmatched junction bases numbered 12, after V lost 3 bases and J lost 4 bases.

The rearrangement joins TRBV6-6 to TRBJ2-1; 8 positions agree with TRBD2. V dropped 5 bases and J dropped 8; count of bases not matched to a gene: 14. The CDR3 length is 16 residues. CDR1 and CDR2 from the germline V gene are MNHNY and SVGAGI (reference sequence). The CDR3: CASSTILAAGGYEQFF. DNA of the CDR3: TGTGCCAGCAGTACCATACTAGCGGCTGGGGGTTATGAGCAGTTCTTC.

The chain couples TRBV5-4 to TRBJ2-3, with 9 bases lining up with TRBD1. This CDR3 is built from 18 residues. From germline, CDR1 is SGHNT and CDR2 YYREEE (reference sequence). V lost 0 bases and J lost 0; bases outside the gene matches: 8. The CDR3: CASSLGTGVISSTDTQYF. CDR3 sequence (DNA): TGTGCCAGCAGCTTGGGGACAGGGGTAATTTCTAGCACAGATACGCAGTATTTT.

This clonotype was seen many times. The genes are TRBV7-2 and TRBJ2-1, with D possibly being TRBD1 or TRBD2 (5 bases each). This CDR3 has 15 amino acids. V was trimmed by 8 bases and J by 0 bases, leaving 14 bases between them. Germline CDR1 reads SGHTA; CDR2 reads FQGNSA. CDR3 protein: CASPRDPSSYNEQFF. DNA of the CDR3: TGTGCCAGCCCCCGGGACCCGAGCTCCTACAATGAGCAGTTCTTC.

CDR3 region: CASRGLANTDTQYF. In DNA, the CDR3 is TGTGCCAGCAGGGGACTAGCGAACACAGATACGCAGTATTTT. The chain couples TRBV7-2 to TRBJ2-3; the match to TRBD2 covers 10 bases. With 6 bases clipped from V and 2 bases from J, the junction kept 2 bases outside the gene matches. The CDR3 consists of 14 residues. Germline lookup yields CDR1 SGHTA and CDR2 FQGNSA.

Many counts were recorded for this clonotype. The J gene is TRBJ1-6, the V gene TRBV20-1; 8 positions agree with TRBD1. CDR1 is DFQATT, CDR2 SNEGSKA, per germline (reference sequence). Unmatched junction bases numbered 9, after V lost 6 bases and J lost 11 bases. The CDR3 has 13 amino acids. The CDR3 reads CSAKPGQDTPLHF. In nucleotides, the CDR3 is TGCAGTGCGAAGCCGGGACAGGACACACCCCTCCACTTT.

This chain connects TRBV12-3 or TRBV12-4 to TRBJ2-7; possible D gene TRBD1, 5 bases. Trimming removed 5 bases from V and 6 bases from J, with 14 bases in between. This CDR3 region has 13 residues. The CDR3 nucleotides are TGTGCCAGCAGTCAAAGGACATTGGCCGAGCAGTACGTC. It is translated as CASSQRTLAEQYV.

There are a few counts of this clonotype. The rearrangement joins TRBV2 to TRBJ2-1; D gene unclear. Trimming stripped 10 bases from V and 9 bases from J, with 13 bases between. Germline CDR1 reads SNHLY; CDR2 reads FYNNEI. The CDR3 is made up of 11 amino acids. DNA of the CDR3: TGTGCCACCCGGATTTGGGTTGAGCAGTTCTTC. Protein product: CATRIWVEQFF.

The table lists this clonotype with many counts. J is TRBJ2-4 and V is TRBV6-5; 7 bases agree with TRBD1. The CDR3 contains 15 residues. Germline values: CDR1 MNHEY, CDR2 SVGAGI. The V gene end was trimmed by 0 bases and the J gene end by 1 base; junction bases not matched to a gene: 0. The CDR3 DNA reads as TGTGCCAGCAGTTACTCAGGGGGCGCCAAAAACATTCAGTACTTC. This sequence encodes CASSYSGGAKNIQYF.

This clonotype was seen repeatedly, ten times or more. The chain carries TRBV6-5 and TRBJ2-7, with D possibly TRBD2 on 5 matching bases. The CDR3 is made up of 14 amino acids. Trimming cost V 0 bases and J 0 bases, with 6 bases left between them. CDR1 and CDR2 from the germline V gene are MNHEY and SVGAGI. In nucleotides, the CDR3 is TGTGCCAGCAGTTACTCCCGGGACTCCTACGAGCAGTACTTC. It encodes CASSYSRDSYEQYF.

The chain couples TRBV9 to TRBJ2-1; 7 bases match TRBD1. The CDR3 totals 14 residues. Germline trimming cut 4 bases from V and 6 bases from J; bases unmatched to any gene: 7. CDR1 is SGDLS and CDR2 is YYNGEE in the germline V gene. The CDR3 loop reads CASSPRTGFNEQFF. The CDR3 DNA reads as TGTGCCAGCAGCCCGAGGACAGGTTTCAATGAGCAGTTCTTC.

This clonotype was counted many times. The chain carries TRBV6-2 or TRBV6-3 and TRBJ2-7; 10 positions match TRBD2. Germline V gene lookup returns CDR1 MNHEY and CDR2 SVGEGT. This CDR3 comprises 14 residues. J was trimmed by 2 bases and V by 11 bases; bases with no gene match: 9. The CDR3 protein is CAGRSGGGTYEQYF. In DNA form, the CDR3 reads TGTGCCGGAAGGAGCGGGGGGGGAACCTACGAGCAGTACTTC.

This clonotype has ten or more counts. CDR3 nucleotide sequence: TGTGCCAGCAGGGTTCCGGAGCGGGGGGGCCTTTACGAGACCCAGTACTTC. Encoded protein: CASRVPERGGLYETQYF. The chain has TRBV28 and TRBJ2-5; TRBD2 matches 10 bases. This CDR3 is 17 amino acids long. CDR1 MDHEN and CDR2 SYDVKM come from the germline V gene. With 6 bases clipped from V and 5 bases from J, the junction kept 15 bases outside the gene matches.

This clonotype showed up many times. As DNA, the CDR3 is TGTGCCAGCACCGGGGTGGGGGTCAACGAGCAGTACTTC. It codes for CASTGVGVNEQYF. The V call is TRBV27, the J call TRBJ2-7, with D perhaps TRBD1 or TRBD2 (5 bases each). V lost 7 bases to trimming and J lost 5 bases, with 15 bases between them. The length of the CDR3 is 13 residues. Germline values: CDR1 MNHEY, CDR2 SMNVEV (reference sequence).

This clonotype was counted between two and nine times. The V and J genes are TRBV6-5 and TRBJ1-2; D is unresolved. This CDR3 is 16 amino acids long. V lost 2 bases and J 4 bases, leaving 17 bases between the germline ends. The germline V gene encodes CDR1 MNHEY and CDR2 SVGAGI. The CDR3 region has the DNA TGTGCCAGCAGTTACATCACCTACCCCGCCAGCTATGGCTACACCTTC. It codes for CASSYITYPASYGYTF.